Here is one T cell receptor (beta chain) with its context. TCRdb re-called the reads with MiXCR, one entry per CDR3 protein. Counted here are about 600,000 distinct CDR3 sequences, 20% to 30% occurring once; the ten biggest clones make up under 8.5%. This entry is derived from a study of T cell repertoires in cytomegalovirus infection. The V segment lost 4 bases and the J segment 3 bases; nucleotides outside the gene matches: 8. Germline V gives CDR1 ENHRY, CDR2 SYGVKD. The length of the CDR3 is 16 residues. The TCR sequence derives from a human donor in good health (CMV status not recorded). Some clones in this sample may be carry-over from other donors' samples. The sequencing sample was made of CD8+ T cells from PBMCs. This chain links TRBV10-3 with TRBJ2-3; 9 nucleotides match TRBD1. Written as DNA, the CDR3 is TGTGCCATCAGTGCACAGGGGGCGAGAGGAACAGATACGCAGTATTTT. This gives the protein CAISAQGARGTDTQYF.